The 30 T cell receptor beta chains below were found in one sample sequenced in a study of identical twins. TCRdb processed the 5' RACE reads anew with MiXCR; each CDR3 protein has one entry. The top ten clones hold around 3.1% of a sample with roughly 570,000 distinct CDR3 sequences, approximately 9.6% of them seen once. The same specimen was also included in a second study, on yellow fever vaccine responses in identical twins.

The specimen sequenced was PBMCs. The receptors were gathered from a woman aged 18-35 years in good health.

This clonotype has just a few counts. The rearrangement uses TRBV28 and TRBJ2-3; 11 bases line up with TRBD2. The CDR3 runs to 16 residues. Germline CDR1 is MDHEN and CDR2 is SYDVKM. V was pared by 2 bases and J by 5 bases, with 6 bases of the junction left unmatched. The CDR3, as DNA: TGTGCCAGCAGTTTAAGTAGCGGGAGGGCCATAGATACGCAGTATTTT. The encoded protein is CASSLSSGRAIDTQYF.

In this sample, this clonotype turned up a few times. This chain links TRBV7-2 with TRBJ2-3; D unclear. CDR1 is SGHTA and CDR2 is FQGNSA in the germline V gene. V was pared by 2 bases and J by 5 bases, with 20 bases between. The CDR3 sequence is 17 residues long. CDR3 loop: CASSLSSVGRPGDTQYF. The CDR3 DNA reads TGTGCCAGCAGCTTATCGTCCGTCGGACGTCCTGGAGATACGCAGTATTTT.

A few counts support this clonotype. V gene TRBV4-3 combines with J gene TRBJ2-7, with TRBD2 as a possible D gene (5 bases). This CDR3 has 15 residues. The V gene lost 1 base and the J gene lost 4 bases, with 14 bases spanning the gap. The germline V gene has CDR1 LGHNA and CDR2 YSLEER. Here the CDR3 reads CASSQVRVGVYEQYF. The DNA of the CDR3 is TGCGCCAGCAGCCAAGTGAGGGTGGGAGTATACGAGCAGTACTTC.

This clonotype was detected a few times. The rearrangement uses TRBV13 and TRBJ2-5; 8 bases are shared with TRBD2. The J segment lost 4 bases and the V segment lost 3 bases, leaving 13 bases of the junction unmatched. This CDR3 is 17 amino acids long. The V gene's germline CDR1 is PRHDT and CDR2 FYEKMQ (reference sequence). The CDR3 DNA follows: TGTGCCAGCAGCTTTGTTCGTAGCGGGAAATATAGAGAGACCCAGTACTTC. Translation: CASSFVRSGKYRETQYF.

This rearrangement joins TRBV5-5 to TRBJ2-2; perhaps TRBD1 as D (5 bases). The ends were cut back, 10 bases at V and 0 bases at J, with 16 bases in the middle. This CDR3 spans 15 amino acids. CDR1 and CDR2 from the germline V gene are SGHKS and YYEKEE (reference sequence). Here the CDR3 reads CAGNPIGANTGELFF. CDR3 DNA sequence: TGTGCCGGCAACCCCATAGGGGCGAACACCGGGGAGCTGTTTTTT.

The CDR3 DNA is TGTGCCAGCAGCTCGGGGACGGTAGGGTCACCCCTCCACTTT. This gives the protein CASSSGTVGSPLHF. The chain recombines TRBV7-9 with TRBJ1-6; a possible D gene is TRBD1 (5 bases). The CDR3 spans 14 residues. Trimming stripped 4 bases from V and 10 bases from J, with 14 bases between. Looked up from germline, CDR1 is SEHNR and CDR2 is FQNEAQ (reference sequence).

There are a few counts of this clonotype. The rearrangement links TRBV6-2 or TRBV6-3 to TRBJ2-1; possible D gene TRBD2, 6 bases. Trimming shortened V by 2 bases and J by 0 bases, and 11 bases separated the two germline ends. The germline CDR1 and CDR2 sequences are MNHEY and SVGEGT. The CDR3 is 16 amino acids. CDR3 residues: CASSYKRVSSYNEQFF. As DNA, the CDR3 is TGTGCCAGCAGTTACAAGCGGGTAAGCTCCTACAATGAGCAGTTCTTC.

A few counts support this clonotype. For the CDR3, the DNA is TGTGCCATCACCGCCGGACAGGGCTACTATGGCTACACCTTC. Translated, it gives CAITAGQGYYGYTF. The V call is TRBV10-3, the J call TRBJ1-2; 8 nucleotides align to TRBD1. The germline CDR1 and CDR2 sequences are ENHRY and SYGVKD. This CDR3 region has 14 residues. V was pared by 7 bases and J by 3 bases, with 7 bases of the junction left unmatched.

This clonotype occurred many times. CDR3 sequence (DNA): TGTGCCAGCAGTTTAAAACTAGCGGGATTTCTTGAGCAGTACTTC. Amino acids: CASSLKLAGFLEQYF. The chain joins TRBV12-3 or TRBV12-4 to TRBJ2-7; 10 bases match TRBD2. This CDR3 contains 15 residues. The V and J ends lost 2 bases and 7 bases, in that order; junction bases with no gene match: 8.

In regard to this clonotype: Since a much larger clone is just one base distant, this may be a read error. The chain uses TRBV6-2 or TRBV6-3 and TRBJ2-5, with TRBD2 identical over 7 bases. Germline CDR1 MNHEY, CDR2 SVGEGT. This CDR3 contains 16 residues. Here the CDR3 DNA reads TGTGCCAGCAGTTACTCGATGGGGGGGAGTCAAGAGGCCCAGTACTTC. Amino acid sequence: CASSYSMGGSQEAQYF.

This clonotype was counted between two and nine times. The V call is TRBV5-1, the J call TRBJ1-1; D is unresolved. V was clipped by 0 bases and J by 0 bases, with 9 bases between them. CDR1 and CDR2 (germline): SGHRS, YFSETQ. The CDR3 sequence is 15 residues long. CDR3 sequence (DNA): TGCGCCAGCAGCTTGGGGCATCAGATGAACACTGAAGCTTTCTTT. As protein: CASSLGHQMNTEAFF.

This chain joins TRBV5-1 and TRBJ2-7, with D possibly matching TRBD1 (5 bases). This CDR3 comprises 13 residues. Germline V gives CDR1 SGHRS, CDR2 YFSETQ. Deletions cut 0 bases from V and 7 bases from J, with 11 bases between. CDR3 DNA sequence: TGCGCCAGCAGCTTGGTTTTGGGGCTAGAGCAGTACTTC. This codes for CASSLVLGLEQYF.

This clonotype was seen at least ten times. The rearrangement uses TRBV20-1 and TRBJ1-5; tentatively, D is TRBD1 (5 bases). CDR1 and CDR2 from the germline V gene are DFQATT and SNEGSKA (reference sequence). This CDR3 has 13 amino acids. Trimming cost V 4 bases and J 5 bases, with 12 bases left between them. CDR3 in amino acids: CSAITQGDQPQHF. CDR3 nucleotides: TGCAGTGCTATAACCCAGGGAGATCAGCCCCAGCATTTT.

This clonotype was found a few times. This sequence joins TRBV6-5 and TRBJ2-7; D unresolved. The germline CDR1 and CDR2 sequences are MNHEY and SVGAGI. The CDR3 is 16 residues long. Between the trimmed V and J ends, which lost 3 bases and 0 bases, there was a span of 15 bases. The CDR3 here is CASSYRTGPSSYEQYF. The CDR3 nucleotides are TGTGCCAGCAGTTATCGCACTGGGCCAAGCTCCTACGAGCAGTACTTC.

This clonotype has a count of ten or more. The chain is built from TRBV14 and TRBJ2-5, with D perhaps TRBD1 (6 bases). Germline assignment: CDR1 SGHDN and CDR2 FVKESK. Deletions cut 0 bases from V and 1 base from J, with 30 bases between. The CDR3 consists of 22 residues. The CDR3 region is CASSQEGSRRTEKSGAQETQYF. The CDR3 DNA reads TGTGCCAGCAGCCAAGAAGGTTCAAGGCGGACAGAAAAGTCGGGCGCCCAAGAGACCCAGTACTTC.

This rearrangement joins TRBV5-4 to TRBJ2-1, with D maybe TRBD2 (6 bases). V dropped 0 bases and J dropped 11 bases, with 15 bases sitting between them. CDR1 is SGHNT, CDR2 YYREEE, per germline (reference sequence). The CDR3 loop spans 14 amino acids. The CDR3 DNA reads TGTGCCAGCAGCTTGGTGGGGGGTGCCGGTAAGCAGTTCTTC. This codes for CASSLVGGAGKQFF.

In this sample, this clonotype turned up many times. V is TRBV20-1 and J is TRBJ2-7, with TRBD1 matching over 7 bases. The V and J ends lost 0 bases and 5 bases, in that order; junction bases with no gene match: 7. From germline, CDR1 is DFQATT and CDR2 SNEGSKA (reference sequence). The CDR3 runs to 14 residues. The CDR3 here is CSARDRQGRDEQYF. CDR3 bases: TGCAGTGCTAGAGACCGACAGGGTCGGGACGAGCAGTACTTC.

This clonotype showed up just a few times. J is TRBJ2-7 and V is TRBV3-1; 10 positions agree with TRBD2. CDR1 is LGHDT, CDR2 YNNKEL, per germline (reference sequence). This CDR3 spans 17 amino acids. V trimming: 4 bases; J trimming: 3 bases; junction bases outside the gene matches: 12. DNA of the CDR3: TGTGCCAGCAGCCCCCTCCTCGTTAGCGGGGGGCGCTACGAGCAGTACTTC. Translated: CASSPLLVSGGRYEQYF.

This clonotype was counted many times. V and J are TRBV5-1 and TRBJ2-1; D uncertain. V gave up 4 bases and J gave up 5 bases, with 16 bases separating them. The germline gives CDR1 SGHRS, CDR2 YFSETQ. The CDR3 extends over 15 amino acids. The CDR3 DNA follows: TGCGCCAGCAGCCCAATTACACCAAATGACAATGAGCAGTTCTTC. Amino acid sequence: CASSPITPNDNEQFF.

This clonotype has ten or more counts. The rearrangement joins TRBV4-3 to TRBJ2-7; D remains unclear. V was trimmed by 0 bases and J by 0 bases, leaving 6 bases between them. The CDR3 extends over 14 amino acids. Germline V lookup: CDR1 LGHNA, CDR2 YSLEER. The CDR3 loop reads CASSQDSSSYEQYF. In nucleotides, the CDR3 is TGCGCCAGCAGCCAAGATTCAAGCTCCTACGAGCAGTACTTC.

In regard to this clonotype: A much larger clone differs by one base, so this may be a read error. The chain joins TRBV2 to TRBJ2-1; maybe TRBD1 (5 bases). CDR1 is SNHLY and CDR2 is FYNNEI in the germline V gene. This CDR3 spans 13 amino acids. The ends were cut back, 11 bases at V and 9 bases at J, with 20 bases in the middle. CDR3 sequence (DNA): TGTGCCTGCATGAAGAATAGGGGCTTTGAGCAGTTCTTC. It yields the protein CACMKNRGFEQFF.

The chain links TRBV4-2 to TRBJ2-7; TRBD2 might be the D (5 bases). The V end lost 1 base, the J end lost 4 bases, and 8 bases lay between the germline ends. The CDR3 extends over 13 amino acids. CDR1 is LGHNA and CDR2 is YNFKEQ in the germline V gene. In nucleotides, the CDR3 is TGTGCCAGCAGCCAAGCCTGGGAGTACGAGCAGTACTTC. It is translated as CASSQAWEYEQYF.

This clonotype was seen at least ten times. The genes are TRBV5-1 and TRBJ2-1; a weak D match, TRBD2 (6 bases). Trimming shortened V by 2 bases and J by 3 bases, and 12 bases separated the two germline ends. The V gene's germline CDR1 is SGHRS and CDR2 YFSETQ. This CDR3 has 15 residues. CDR3 sequence reads: CASSFQDYIYNEQFF. The CDR3 nucleotides read TGCGCCAGCAGCTTCCAGGACTACATCTACAATGAGCAGTTCTTC. Full variable domain (missing parts from reference TRBV5-1 and TRBJ2-1): KAGVTQTPRYLIKTRGQQVTLSCSPISGHRSVSWYQQTPGQGLQFLFEYFSETQRNKGNFPGRFSGRQFSNSRSEMNVSTLELGDSALYLCASSFQDYIYNEQFFGPGTRLTVL.

This clonotype was seen more than once but under ten times. The chain employs TRBV20-1 and TRBJ1-1; TRBD1 agrees at 10 bases. The CDR3 consists of 16 residues. V lost 5 bases and J lost 2; bases outside the gene matches: 11. Germline loops: CDR1 DFQATT, CDR2 SNEGSKA (reference sequence). The CDR3 bases are TGCAGTGCTCCGGACCCGGGACAGGGGAAAAACACTGAAGCTTTCTTT. It specifies CSAPDPGQGKNTEAFF.

The V gene is TRBV20-1, the J gene TRBJ2-7; D uncertain. The CDR3 loop spans 13 amino acids. The V and J ends lost 2 bases and 0 bases respectively, with 8 bases between them. Per germline, CDR1 DFQATT and CDR2 SNEGSKA (reference sequence). CDR3 bases: TGCAGTGCTAGACACGATAGCTCCTACGAGCAGTACTTC. Amino acids: CSARHDSSYEQYF.

This clonotype was seen at least ten times. The chain carries TRBV5-1 and TRBJ2-3; a possible D gene is TRBD1 (5 bases). This CDR3 spans 16 amino acids. Germline lookup yields CDR1 SGHRS and CDR2 YFSETQ. V was shortened by 3 bases and J by 0 bases, with 14 bases between the two germline ends. DNA of the CDR3: TGCGCCAGCAGCTACCGCCCAGGGTCGAGCACAGATACGCAGTATTTT. This sequence encodes CASSYRPGSSTDTQYF.

This clonotype came up once. The chain links TRBV3-1 to TRBJ2-7; TRBD1 matches at 7 bases. CDR3 length: 14 amino acids. The germline CDR1 and CDR2 sequences are LGHDT and YNNKEL (reference sequence). After removal of 1 base from V and 3 bases from J, the junction contained 3 bases not matched to a gene. The DNA of the CDR3 is TGTGCCAGCAGCCAAGCCCGGGACAGCTACGAGCAGTACTTC. It yields the protein CASSQARDSYEQYF.

The table lists this clonotype with a few counts. V gene TRBV4-1 combines with J gene TRBJ2-5; 8 bases fit TRBD2. The length of the CDR3 is 15 residues. The junction had 6 bases not matched to a gene; V was cut back by 1 base and J by 5 bases. CDR1 is MGHRA, CDR2 YSYEKL, per germline. The CDR3 reads CASSQARLAIETQYF. DNA for the CDR3: TGCGCCAGCAGCCAAGCTCGACTAGCGATCGAGACCCAGTACTTC.

On this clonotype: A junction boundary mismatches the germline segment, possibly from a read error. The V and J genes are TRBV12-3 or TRBV12-4 and TRBJ2-1; D perhaps matches TRBD2 (5 bases). The CDR3 runs to 15 residues. As DNA, the CDR3 is TGTGCCAACAGTTTAGGAGGAGGTGACTACAATGAGCAGTTCTTC. Translation: CANSLGGGDYNEQFF.

The chain has TRBV11-1 and TRBJ2-7, with D perhaps TRBD1 or TRBD2 (5 bases each). This CDR3 is built from 15 residues. CDR1 and CDR2 (germline): SGHAT, FQDESV (reference sequence). V shed 3 bases and J shed 5 bases, with 17 bases lying between them. The CDR3 is CASSFRDRTGNEQYF. CDR3 DNA: TGTGCCAGCAGCTTCAGGGACCGGACGGGAAACGAGCAGTACTTC.